This T cell receptor beta chain was documented in a study of blood T cell repertoires in COVID-19. In the study overall: Sites across the United States, Italy and Spain contributed samples from acute and convalescent COVID-19. The cDNA or gDNA used as material had been derived from T cells, B-cell-depleted T cells, or PBMCs.

Per the study methods: Researchers report that nucleated cell counts were estimated from reference gene primer amplification. Clones were sequenced by immunoSEQ multiplex PCR, and TCRdb holds only the in-frame ones, with some missing. V and J calls and clone size follow that table, whereas D and trimming were derived from the DNA. Among about 130,000 clones, approximately 80% were seen once, and the ten largest hold 37%. This clonotype was obtained from a man in his forties or fifties with active or convalescent COVID-19. Material for sequencing was peripheral blood.

CDR3 sequence (DNA): TGTGCCATCAGTGAGGCTAGCGGGGGGCTCCACTCCAATGAGCAGTTCTTC. It specifies CAISEASGGLHSNEQFF. This rearrangement joins TRBV10-3 to TRBJ2-1, with TRBD2 identical over 11 bases. Germline V CDR1 and CDR2: ENHRY, SYGVKD. CDR3 length: 17 residues. Germline trimming cut 2 bases from V and 6 bases from J; bases unmatched to any gene: 9.